A single sample is the source of the 9 T cell receptor beta chains below, sequenced in a study of T cells in Graves' hyperthyroidism and ophthalmopathy (dated by TCRdb to the late 2010s). The library was generated by multiplex PCR. Sequencing was performed on an Illumina HiSeq 2000. The TCR beta CDR3 regions were amplified from the RNA transcripts. The TCR CDR3 was subjected to a first round of RT-PCR using the HTBI primer set and the Qiagen OneStep RT-PCR kit. The public sequencing data were trimmed at Q25 with fastp and processed into clonotypes with MiXCR by TCRdb, which kept only in-frame beta chains. Each entry merges the rows of one CDR3 protein and shows their most common DNA and genes. The sample table contains hundreds of thousands of distinct CDR3 sequences; only one count was recorded for about 15% of them. The top ten constitute about 30% of the sample. The sample comprised blood. These receptors were obtained from a young woman with Graves' ophthalmopathy.

V is TRBV10-3 and J is TRBJ2-7, with 9 bases that match TRBD2. Germline CDR1 is ENHRY and CDR2 is SYGVKD. The CDR3 is 16 residues long. V lost 6 bases and J lost 2; bases outside the gene matches: 11. The CDR3 sequence: CAISDGTSRGAYEQYF. DNA of the CDR3: TGTGCCATCAGCGACGGGACTAGCCGGGGGGCCTACGAGCAGTACTTC.

This clonotype has ten or more counts. Written as DNA, the CDR3 is TGTGCCAGCAGTTTTCTGGGAATGGCAATGAACACTGAAGCTTTCTTT. It specifies CASSFLGMAMNTEAFF. V is TRBV28 and J is TRBJ1-1; D is undetermined. The CDR3 runs to 16 residues. Germline loops: CDR1 MDHEN, CDR2 SYDVKM. V was pared by 3 bases and J by 0 bases, with 14 bases between.

This clonotype was seen many times. The chain uses TRBV4-2 and TRBJ2-1; 12 bases line up with TRBD2. The germline CDR1 and CDR2 sequences are LGHNA and YNFKEQ. The CDR3 sequence is 16 residues long. With V trimmed by 2 bases and J by 5 bases, 4 bases remained unmatched. In nucleotides, the CDR3 is TGTGCCAGCAGCCAACGACTAGCGGGAGCTGACAATGAGCAGTTCTTC. It translates to CASSQRLAGADNEQFF.

This clonotype was counted ten times or more. The V gene is TRBV6-4, the J gene TRBJ2-3, with TRBD1 identical over 7 bases. Trimming removed 4 bases from V and 2 bases from J; junction bases left unmatched: 3. The CDR3 covers 14 residues. The germline CDR1 and CDR2 sequences are MRHNA and SNTAGT. CDR3 nucleotides: TGTGCCAGCAGTGGAGGGACAGCCACAGATACGCAGTATTTT. Protein: CASSGGTATDTQYF.

The chain joins TRBV6-1 to TRBJ2-1, with a possible D match to TRBD2 (6 bases). Trimming pared 1 base from V and 0 bases from J, leaving 13 bases between. Looked up from germline, CDR1 is MNHNS and CDR2 is SASEGT. There are 17 residues in the CDR3. The CDR3 DNA reads TGTGCCAGCAGTGAAGTTGCGGGGAGGAGCTCCTACAATGAGCAGTTCTTC. Translated, it gives CASSEVAGRSSYNEQFF.

This clonotype was detected many times. V usage is TRBV6-2 or TRBV6-3 and J usage is TRBJ1-2; 9 bases match TRBD1. Germline V gene lookup returns CDR1 MNHEY and CDR2 SVGEGT. The CDR3 sequence is 15 residues long. Losses at the gene ends were 4 bases for V and 2 bases for J; bases not matched to a gene: 5. The CDR3 DNA follows: TGTGCCAGCAGTTCTACGGGACAGGGAAACTATGGCTACACCTTC. It yields the protein CASSSTGQGNYGYTF.

The count of this clonotype is one. The junction differs from germline at one of its ends, possibly a read error. The rearrangement joins TRBV19 to TRBJ1-5; D is unclear. Germline-derived CDR1 and CDR2 are LNHDA and SQIVND (reference sequence). This CDR3 comprises 16 residues. In DNA form, the CDR3 reads TGTGCCAGCAGTACTCGGTTCGCAACGTTCAATCAGCCCCAGCGTTTT. This encodes CASSTRFATFNQPQRF. Based on the CDR3 plus reference TRBV19 and TRBJ1-5, the full variable domain is DGGITQSPKYLFRKEGQNVTLSCEQNLNHDAMYWYRQDPGQGLRLIYYSQIVNDFQKGDIAEGYSVSREKKESFPLTVTSAQKNPTAFYLCASSTRFATFNQPQRFGDGTRLSIL.

This sequence joins TRBV7-6 and TRBJ2-7; D is ambiguous. The CDR3 is 18 amino acids. V lost 4 bases to trimming and J lost 3 bases, with 25 bases between them. In germline, CDR1 is SGHVS, CDR2 FNYEAQ. The CDR3 sequence is CASSSRPPETVLYYEQYF. CDR3 coding DNA: TGTGCCAGCAGCTCGCGCCCCCCGGAGACGGTTCTTTACTACGAGCAGTACTTC.

In this sample, this clonotype turned up many times. The chain has TRBV19 and TRBJ1-2, with 7 bases lining up with TRBD1. V lost 1 base, J lost 8 bases, and 4 bases stayed unmatched. The CDR3 consists of 13 residues. Per the germline V gene, CDR1 is LNHDA and CDR2 is SQIVND (reference sequence). CDR3 residues: CASSIGQGIGYTF. Written as DNA, the CDR3 is TGTGCCAGTAGTATAGGACAGGGTATCGGCTACACCTTC. The whole variable domain, remainder taken from reference TRBV19 and TRBJ1-2, is DGGITQSPKYLFRKEGQNVTLSCEQNLNHDAMYWYRQDPGQGLRLIYYSQIVNDFQKGDIAEGYSVSREKKESFPLTVTSAQKNPTAFYLCASSIGQGIGYTFGSGTRLTVV.